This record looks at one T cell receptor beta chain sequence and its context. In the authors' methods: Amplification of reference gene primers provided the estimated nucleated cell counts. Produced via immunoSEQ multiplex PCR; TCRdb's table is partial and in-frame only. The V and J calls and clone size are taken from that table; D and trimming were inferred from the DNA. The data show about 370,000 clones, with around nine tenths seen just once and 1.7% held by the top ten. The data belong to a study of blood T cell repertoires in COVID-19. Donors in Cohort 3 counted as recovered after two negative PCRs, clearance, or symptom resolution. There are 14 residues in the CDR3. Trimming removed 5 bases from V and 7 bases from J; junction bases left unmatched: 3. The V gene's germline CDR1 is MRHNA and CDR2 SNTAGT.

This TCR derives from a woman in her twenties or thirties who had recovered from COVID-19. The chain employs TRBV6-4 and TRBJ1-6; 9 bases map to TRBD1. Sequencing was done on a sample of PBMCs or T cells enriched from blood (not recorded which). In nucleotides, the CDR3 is TGTGCCAGCAGTACCGGGACAGGGAATTCACCCCTCCACTTT. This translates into CASSTGTGNSPLHF.